The next 14 T cell receptor beta chains were all read from a single sample in a study of T cell repertoires in cytomegalovirus infection. TCRdb passed the reads through MiXCR, listing each CDR3 protein once. The sample has 700,000 to 900,000 distinct CDR3 sequences, almost 30% seen once. Antigens of these TCRs are unknown. The material sequenced was cultured CD8+ T cells from PBMCs, taken from culture after CMV antigen stimulation. The receptors were gathered from a human donor in good health (CMV status not recorded). Some clones in this sample may be carry-over from other donors' samples.

This clonotype was recorded a few times. The rearrangement links TRBV7-9 to TRBJ2-7; 8 bases map to TRBD1. Losses at the gene ends were 2 bases for V and 3 bases for J; bases not matched to a gene: 6. The germline gives CDR1 SEHNR, CDR2 FQNEAQ (reference sequence). The CDR3 covers 15 residues. In DNA, the CDR3 is TGTGCCAGCAGCTTACCACAGGGGGATGTCTACGAGCAGTACTTC. Translation gives CASSLPQGDVYEQYF.

The chain carries TRBV4-1 and TRBJ2-3; D perhaps matches TRBD2 (5 bases). Trimming shortened V by 8 bases and J by 6 bases, and 12 bases separated the two germline ends. The germline CDR1 and CDR2 sequences are MGHRA and YSYEKL. This CDR3 contains 12 residues. Here the CDR3 DNA reads TGCGCCAGCCGGGGTTTTAACGATACGCAGTATTTT. It codes for CASRGFNDTQYF.

This clonotype was counted at least ten times. The rearrangement uses TRBV7-2 and TRBJ1-5; maybe TRBD1 (5 bases). From germline, CDR1 is SGHTA and CDR2 FQGNSA. Trimming left V 2 bases short and J 6 bases short, with 14 bases between. This CDR3 spans 15 amino acids. CDR3 in amino acids: CASSLSGGLSQPQHF. Written as DNA, the CDR3 is TGTGCCAGCAGCTTATCTGGGGGGTTGAGTCAGCCCCAGCATTTT.

A word on this clonotype: Its ends do not fully match the called genes, so a read error is possible. V and J are TRBV4-1 and TRBJ2-2, with TRBD2 identical over 10 bases. The length of the CDR3 is 19 residues. The V gene's germline CDR1 is MGHRA and CDR2 YSYEKL. The CDR3 sequence: CASSQVIAGGPSNTGELFF. For the CDR3, the DNA is TGTGCCAGCAGCCAAGTCATAGCGGGGGGCCCTTCGAACACCGGGGAGCTGTTTTTT.

The chain uses TRBV4-1 and TRBJ2-1; 9 bases match TRBD2. The CDR3 has 16 amino acids. Germline CDR1 and CDR2: MGHRA and YSYEKL. Trimming at V came to 0 bases and at J to 9 bases, leaving 9 bases not matched to a gene. In DNA, the CDR3 is TGCGCCAGCAGCCAAGATCCGGGACTAGCCTCTAGTGAGCAGTTCTTC. Translation: CASSQDPGLASSEQFF.

This clonotype was seen a handful of times. This chain uses TRBV12-3 or TRBV12-4 with TRBJ1-2, with 8 bases identical to TRBD1. CDR3 length equals 15 residues. The V and J ends lost 6 bases and 7 bases, in that order; junction bases with no gene match: 13. CDR3 amino acids: CASRYRDRRKAGYTF. The CDR3 DNA reads TGTGCCAGCAGGTACCGGGACAGGAGAAAGGCTGGCTACACCTTC.

The gene calls are TRBV3-1 and TRBJ2-5, with D perhaps being TRBD1 or TRBD2 (5 bases each). The V and J ends lost 4 bases and 5 bases respectively, with 20 bases between them. Germline values: CDR1 LGHDT, CDR2 YNNKEL (reference sequence). There are 16 residues in the CDR3. The CDR3 loop is CASSLNPGPRQETQYF. The CDR3 DNA reads TGTGCCAGCAGCCTCAACCCGGGACCCCGCCAGGAGACCCAGTACTTC.

The CDR3: CASRAGDQETQYF. CDR3 coding DNA: TGCGCCAGCAGGGCAGGGGACCAAGAGACCCAGTACTTC. The genes are TRBV10-1 and TRBJ2-5; possible D gene TRBD1, 6 bases. V lost 6 bases and J lost 0, with 8 bases in between. The CDR3 covers 13 residues. The germline CDR1 and CDR2 sequences are WNHNN and SYGVQD (reference sequence).

The chain joins TRBV29-1 to TRBJ2-3; D is possibly TRBD1 (5 bases). Trimming stripped 1 base from V and 4 bases from J, with 9 bases between. Germline loops: CDR1 SQVTM, CDR2 ANQGSEA. The CDR3 is made up of 13 amino acids. In DNA form, the CDR3 reads TGCAGCGTTGAAGTCCAGGGTCCAGATACGCAGTATTTT. This sequence encodes CSVEVQGPDTQYF.

The rearrangement joins TRBV4-3 to TRBJ2-3; a weak D match, TRBD2 (5 bases). Trimming removed 0 bases at V and 4 bases at J, with 11 bases between. Germline CDR1 reads LGHNA; CDR2 reads YSLEER. This CDR3 is built from 15 residues. The CDR3 reads CASSQDLGAADTQYF. The CDR3 bases are TGCGCCAGCAGCCAAGATCTAGGAGCGGCAGATACGCAGTATTTT.

This clonotype came up a few times. The chain has TRBV4-1 and TRBJ1-5; 8 nucleotides line up with TRBD1. Trimming took 0 bases from V and 1 from J; bases not matched to a gene: 14. Germline loops: CDR1 MGHRA, CDR2 YSYEKL. The length of the CDR3 is 20 residues. The chain's CDR3 is CASSQDPTGVFGVSNQPQHF. The CDR3 region has the DNA TGCGCCAGCAGCCAAGACCCGACAGGGGTATTTGGTGTGAGCAATCAGCCCCAGCATTTT.

The gene calls are TRBV7-9 and TRBJ2-1; TRBD1 aligns across 7 bases. CDR3 length equals 15 residues. The junction had 3 bases not matched to a gene; V was cut back by 3 bases and J by 1 base. The germline V gene has CDR1 SEHNR and CDR2 FQNEAQ (reference sequence). The CDR3 DNA follows: TGTGCCAGCAGCTTTACACAGGGGTCCTACAATGAGCAGTTCTTC. Translation gives CASSFTQGSYNEQFF. Looking up the rest from reference TRBV7-9 and TRBJ2-1 gives the full variable domain: DTGVSQNPRHKITKRGQNVTFRCDPISEHNRLYWYRQTLGQGPEFLTYFQNEAQLEKSRLLSDRFSAERPKGSFSTLEIQRTEQGDSAMYLCASSFTQGSYNEQFFGPGTRLTVL.

The chain uses TRBV10-3 and TRBJ2-7; weak D call: TRBD2 (5 bases). Trimming shortened V by 2 bases and J by 1 base, and 12 bases separated the two germline ends. This CDR3 is built from 15 residues. CDR1 and CDR2 from the germline V gene are ENHRY and SYGVKD. The CDR3 spells CAISEKWTGSYEQYF. The CDR3 bases are TGTGCCATCAGTGAGAAGTGGACTGGTTCCTACGAGCAGTACTTC.

J is TRBJ2-1 and V is TRBV6-2 or TRBV6-3; 8 bases fit TRBD2. CDR1 MNHEY and CDR2 SVGEGT come from the germline V gene. J lost 2 bases, V lost 3 bases, and 9 bases had no gene match. The CDR3 sequence is 17 residues long. CDR3 DNA sequence: TGTGCCAGCAGTTATCCAAGCGGGGGCCACGCCTACAATGAGCAGTTCTTC. Translation: CASSYPSGGHAYNEQFF.